The source of this T cell receptor beta chain is a study of Ad26.COV2.S vaccination and SARS-CoV-2 variants. Repertoires were generated with immunoSEQ multiplex PCR, while TCRdb's copy carries only in-frame clones and drops some. This sample has about 370,000 clones, with 89% found just once. Trimming left V 2 bases short and J 7 bases short, with 9 bases between. The CDR3 consists of 12 residues. Germline CDR1 SNHLY, CDR2 FYNNEI. The treatment is: roughly 20 received Ad26.COV2.S at low or high dose, single or two shots; several received placebo; per-sample allocation not given. Samples came from day 63 after the first vaccine or placebo injection. The administered vaccine (an Ad26 vector) expressed Wuhan-strain SARS-CoV-2 spike. This clone was picked up a small number of times.

Specimen: peripheral blood, collected in a trial of Ad26.COV2.S vaccine versus placebo. The chain is built from TRBV2 and TRBJ2-7; D uncertain. The sequence came from a person between 18 and 60 years old who received the Ad26.COV2.S COVID-19 vaccine or a placebo. The CDR3 DNA reads as TGTGCCAGCAGTGAACGGGCGGCAGAGCAGTACTTC. It encodes CASSERAAEQYF. The variable domain in full, with the rest retrieved from reference TRBV2 and TRBJ2-7, is EPEVTQTPSHQVTQMGQEVILRCVPISNHLYFYWYRQILGQKVEFLVSFYNNEISEKSEIFDDQFSVERPDGSNFTLKIRSTKLEDSAMYFCASSERAAEQYFGPGTRLTVT.